This T cell receptor beta chain was obtained from a study of early T cells in non-severe SARS-CoV-2 infection (dated by TCRdb to the early 2020s). For the study in its entirety: Because TCR sequencing was done on bulk RNA from unsorted whole blood, the alpha and beta chains could not be paired.

Set within a cohort of healthcare workers in London, UK, this nested case-control study involved weekly PCR testing of nasopharyngeal swabs along with blood sampling. Healthcare workers were recruited during the week of the UK lockdown, between 23 and 31 March 2020, and followed weekly for up to roughly 16 weeks. Broader findings and caveats from the paper: VDJdb matching was skewed toward anti-spike CD8 responses, so virus-specific expansions were likely underestimated and private and CD4 specificities were missed.

The library relied on 5' RACE. TCRdb names NextSeq 500 as the instrument used. In the TCR library protocol, unique molecular identifiers were attached to individual cDNA molecules to correct for PCR bias and sequencing error. Sequencing covered both TCR alpha and beta chains, and within each sample the abundances of alpha and beta sequences were tightly co-correlated. In the authors' own workflow: Decombinator V4 was used to annotate the V gene, J gene and CDR3 of the TCR sequences. TCRs were defined as expanded if a significant change between any two time points was detected under a Poisson model with p below 0.0001. TCR abundances were normalised to the total number of TCRs sequenced per sample and expressed as counts per million. TRAV1-2 paired with TRAJ12, TRAJ20 or TRAJ33 defined MAIT TCRs, while TRAV10 paired with TRAJ18 defined iNKT TCRs. VDJdb, accessed on 1 November 2021, was searched for TCRs annotated for CMV, EBV and SARS-CoV-2, and TCRs annotated for more than one antigen were excluded. The public reads were reprocessed in TCRdb via fastp at Q25 and MiXCR, keeping in-frame beta chains. Rows are combined by CDR3 protein, so each entry shows the most common genes and DNA. In this record, the V and J calls reflect TCRdb's handling and not the investigators' own analysis. The sample profile shows about 30,000 distinct CDR3 sequences; approximately 5.6% of them were found once. The ten largest clones capture 3.5% of the sample.

V is cut back by 4 bases and J by 0 bases, with 6 bases in the junction unmatched. Reading the germline V gene (reference sequence) gives CDR1 SEHNR and CDR2 FQNEAQ. The CDR3 measures 16 amino acids from cysteine to phenylalanine. Only CDR3 DNA is held: 48 bases, read in frame from base 1. This clonotype was seen many times. There is no known antigen for this receptor. No base qualities exist here, and no much larger clone lies one base off it. Sequencing was performed on whole blood. The receptor was derived from an adult who was a healthcare worker with PCR-confirmed SARS-CoV-2 infection or an uninfected control (not recorded which). This chain is built from TRBV7-9 and TRBJ1-1, with TRBD1 identical over 9 junction bases. The sequenced DNA: TGTGCCAGCAGCTCGGACAGGGGCGAAATGAACACTGAAGCTTTCTTT. This is translated as CASSSDRGEMNTEAFF.